Listed below are T cell receptor beta chains from one sample, sequenced in a study of blood T cells in healthy people across ages. TCRdb passed the 5' RACE reads through MiXCR, listing each CDR3 protein once. Here the sample spans about 1.1 million distinct CDR3 sequences, roughly two fifths being singletons. The sequencing sample was made of blood. The receptors shown here come from a man between 18 and 29 years old in good health. Both conserved end residues are part of each CDR3. A D gene is named only where the DNA matches it firmly. Not all rows give a size; the values are once, few, many and, for expanded clones, a class.

.,.,TRBV20-1,TRBJ1-1,CSAIPAGVSNTEAFF,TGCAGTGCTATCCCTGCCGGGGTATCGAACACTGAAGCTTTCTTT
.,few,TRBV20-1,TRBJ1-5,CSASPRGSPLPGQPQHF,TGCAGTGCTAGCCCCCGTGGGTCACCATTACCCGGTCAGCCCCAGCATTTT
TRBD2,.,TRBV7-2,TRBJ2-1,CASTLTSGGRNEQFF,TGTGCCAGCACCCTGACTAGCGGGGGGCGCAATGAGCAGTTCTTC
.,many,TRBV10-3,TRBJ2-3,CAAREGGSTDTQYF,TGTGCCGCCAGGGAGGGGGGAAGCACAGATACGCAGTATTTT
.,.,TRBV6-1,TRBJ2-2,CASSSTGTYTGELFF,TGTGCCAGCAGTAGTACCGGGACATACACCGGGGAGCTGTTTTTT
.,few,TRBV7-9,TRBJ2-5,CASSPLVETQYF,TGTGCCAGCAGCCCATTGGTCGAGACCCAGTACTTC
TRBD2,.,TRBV4-1,TRBJ2-4,CASSPTTSGAFQYF,TGCGCCAGCAGCCCTACGACTAGCGGGGCCTTTCAGTACTTC
TRBD1,.,TRBV3-1,TRBJ1-1,CASSQAGQGTAEAFF,TGTGCCAGCAGCCAAGCGGGACAGGGGACCGCTGAAGCTTTCTTT
TRBD2,.,TRBV3-1,TRBJ2-7,CASSPSGIPYEQYF,TGTGCCAGCAGCCCTAGCGGGATCCCCTACGAGCAGTACTTC
.,few,TRBV20-1,TRBJ1-5,CSAIPGGEHSNQPQHF,TGCAGTGCTATCCCCGGCGGTGAACATAGCAATCAGCCCCAGCATTTT
.,few,TRBV15,TRBJ2-3,CATSRTGQITDTQYF,TGTGCCACCAGCAGGACCGGCCAGATCACAGATACGCAGTATTTT
.,many,TRBV4-1,TRBJ1-5,CASSQGDSNQPQHF,TGTGCCAGCAGTCAAGGGGACAGCAATCAGCCCCAGCATTTT
.,.,TRBV11-2,TRBJ2-2,CASSFGVIGELFF,TGTGCCAGCAGCTTTGGGGTTATCGGGGAGCTGTTTTTT
.,.,TRBV27,TRBJ2-1,CASTSVHGVRNNEQFF,TGTGCCAGCACCAGCGTTCACGGGGTCAGGAACAATGAGCAGTTCTTC
.,.,TRBV29-1,TRBJ1-1,CSVQTVLGNTGAFF,TGCAGCGTTCAGACAGTTCTGGGGAACACTGGAGCTTTCTTT
.,.,TRBV15,TRBJ1-4,CATSRDLDLNEKLFF,TGTGCCACCAGCAGAGATCTAGATTTGAATGAAAAACTGTTTTTT
.,.,TRBV15,TRBJ1-2,CAIGETYGYTF,TGTGCCATAGGGGAAACCTATGGCTACACCTTC